This TCR beta chain emerged from a study of PD-1 blockade in classical Hodgkin lymphoma. Study-level points and caveats: There was a significant rise in CD4+ TCR diversity by C4D1, with no such rise for CD8+.

This table comes from immunoSEQ multiplex PCR, and its TCRdb copy is limited to in-frame clones, with some not included. This sample has tens of thousands of clones; around nine tenths occur once, and the top ten carry over 7.5%. Trimming removed 5 bases from V and 4 bases from J; junction bases left unmatched: 13. The germline CDR1 and CDR2 sequences are SGDLS and YYNGEE. This CDR3 comprises 17 residues. As for time point: cycle 4 day 1 (C4D1), after more than five weeks of nivolumab. Brentuximab vedotin exposure varied among the patients, all of whom had relapsed after autologous stem cell transplantation. As for this clone: The antigen remains unidentified.

This clonotype originated in a human donor with classical Hodgkin lymphoma. Material: peripheral blood mononuclear cells (PBMCs), obtained before the fourth cycle of nivolumab. The chain is built from TRBV9 and TRBJ1-1, with 11 bases identical to TRBD1. The CDR3 sequence: CASRKPGTGGSGTEAFF. For the CDR3, the DNA is TGTGCCAGCAGAAAACCCGGGACAGGGGGTTCGGGCACTGAAGCTTTCTTT. Filled out from reference TRBV9 and TRBJ1-1, the complete variable domain reads DSGVTQTPKHLITATGQRVTLRCSPRSGDLSVYWYQQSLDQGLQFLIQYYNGEERAKGNILERFSAQQFPDLHSELNLSSLELGDSALYFCASRKPGTGGSGTEAFFGQGTRLTVV.